This T cell receptor (beta chain) was identified during a study of OX40 agonist ivuxolimab in advanced cancers. Overall study findings and caveats: At doses 0.1 to 3.0 mg/kg, CD4+ and CD8+ clones expanded. Specificity for antigen went undetermined in the expanded peripheral T cells.

On this clone: Its antigen is currently unknown.

Sequencing was performed with immunoSEQ multiplex PCR; in TCRdb, only in-frame clones are kept and a portion is missing. The table records tens of thousands of clones, roughly 90% of them present only once. Sequenced here: CD4+ or CD8+ T cells sorted from blood, sampled in a trial of the OX40 agonist ivuxolimab. This clonotype originated in an adult with an advanced solid tumor such as melanoma, head and neck, liver or kidney cancer.

The CDR3 loop is CAIQTGSHEQYF. The CDR3 nucleotides are TGTGCCATCCAAACAGGGTCCCACGAGCAGTACTTC. The chain carries TRBV28 and TRBJ2-7; D perhaps matches TRBD1 (6 bases). Germline values: CDR1 MDHEN, CDR2 SYDVKM. Trimming stripped 10 bases from V and 5 bases from J, with 15 bases between. The CDR3 is 12 amino acids.